This T cell receptor (beta chain) was found in a study of early T cells in non-severe SARS-CoV-2 infection. TCRdb reprocessed the 5' RACE reads via MiXCR and lists one record per CDR3 protein. The table lists roughly 100,000 distinct CDR3 sequences, about 12% of them singletons. The source material was whole blood, sampled at baseline. This TCR came from an adult who was a healthcare worker with PCR-confirmed SARS-CoV-2 infection or an uninfected control (not recorded which).

The CDR3 region is CASTRPAGELFF. The CDR3 nucleotides are TGTGCCAGCACCCGCCCCGCGGGGGAGCTGTTTTTT. The chain employs TRBV7-2 and TRBJ2-2; D remains unclear. There are 12 residues in the CDR3. Germline V gene lookup returns CDR1 SGHTA and CDR2 FQGNSA. V was shortened by 7 bases and J by 8 bases, with 11 bases between the two germline ends.